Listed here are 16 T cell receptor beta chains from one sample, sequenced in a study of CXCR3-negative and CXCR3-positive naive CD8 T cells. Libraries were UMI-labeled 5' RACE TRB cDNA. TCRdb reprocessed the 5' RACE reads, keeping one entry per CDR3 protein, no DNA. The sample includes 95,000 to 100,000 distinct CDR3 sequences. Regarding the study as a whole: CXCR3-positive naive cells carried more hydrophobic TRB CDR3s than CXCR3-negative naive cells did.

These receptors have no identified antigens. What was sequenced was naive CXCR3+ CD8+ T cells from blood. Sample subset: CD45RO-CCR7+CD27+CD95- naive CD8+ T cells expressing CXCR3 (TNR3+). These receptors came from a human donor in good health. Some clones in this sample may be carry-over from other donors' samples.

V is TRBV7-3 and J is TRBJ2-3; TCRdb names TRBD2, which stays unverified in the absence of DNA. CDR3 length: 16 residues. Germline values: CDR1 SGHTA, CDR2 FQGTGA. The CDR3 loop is CASSFLAGGPPDTQYF.

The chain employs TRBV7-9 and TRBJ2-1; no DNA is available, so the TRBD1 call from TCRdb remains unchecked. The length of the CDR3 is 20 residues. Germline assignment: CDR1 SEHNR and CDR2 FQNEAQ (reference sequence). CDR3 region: CASTSLYPFGPLQSYNEQFF.

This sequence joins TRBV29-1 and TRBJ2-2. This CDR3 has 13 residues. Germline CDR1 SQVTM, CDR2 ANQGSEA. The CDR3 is CSVERDNTGELFF.

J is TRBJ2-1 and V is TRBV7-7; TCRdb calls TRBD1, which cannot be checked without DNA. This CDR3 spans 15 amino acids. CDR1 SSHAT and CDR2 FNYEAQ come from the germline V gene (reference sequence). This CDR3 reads CASSLEGQGYNEQFF.

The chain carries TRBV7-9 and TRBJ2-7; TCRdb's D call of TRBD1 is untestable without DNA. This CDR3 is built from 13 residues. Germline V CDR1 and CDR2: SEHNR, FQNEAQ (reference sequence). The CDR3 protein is CASSSGTTYEQYF.

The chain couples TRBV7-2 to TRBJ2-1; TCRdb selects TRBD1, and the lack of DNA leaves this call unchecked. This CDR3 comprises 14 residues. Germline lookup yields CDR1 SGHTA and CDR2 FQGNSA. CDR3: CASSPWGSYNEQFF.

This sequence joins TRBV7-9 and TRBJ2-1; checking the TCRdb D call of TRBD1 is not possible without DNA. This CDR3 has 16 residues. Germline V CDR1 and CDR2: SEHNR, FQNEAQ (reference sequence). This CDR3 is CASSSAIGTGLNEQFF.

The CDR3 protein is CASSLEASAGYEQYF. The rearrangement uses TRBV7-8 and TRBJ2-7. Looked up from germline, CDR1 is SGHVS and CDR2 is FQNEAQ. The CDR3 contains 15 residues.

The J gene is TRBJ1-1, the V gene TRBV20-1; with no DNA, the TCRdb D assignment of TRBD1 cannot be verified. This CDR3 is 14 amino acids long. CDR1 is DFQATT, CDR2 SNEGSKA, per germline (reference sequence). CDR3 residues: CSAPTGVVGTEAFF.

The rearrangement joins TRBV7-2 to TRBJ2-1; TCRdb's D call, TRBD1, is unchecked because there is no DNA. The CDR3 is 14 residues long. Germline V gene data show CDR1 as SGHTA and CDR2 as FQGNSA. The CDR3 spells CASSTGTSGDEQFF.

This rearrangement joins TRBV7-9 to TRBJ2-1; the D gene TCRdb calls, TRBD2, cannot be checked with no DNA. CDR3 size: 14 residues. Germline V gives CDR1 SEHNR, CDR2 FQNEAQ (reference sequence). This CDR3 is CASSLATEGNEQFF.

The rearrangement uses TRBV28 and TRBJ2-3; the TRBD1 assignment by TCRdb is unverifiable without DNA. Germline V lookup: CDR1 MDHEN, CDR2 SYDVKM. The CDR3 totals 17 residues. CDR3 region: CASSQKAGARGLEWQYF.

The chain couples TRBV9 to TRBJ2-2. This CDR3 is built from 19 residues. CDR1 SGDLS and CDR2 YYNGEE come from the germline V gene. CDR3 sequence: CASSVARAPGTPNTGELFF.

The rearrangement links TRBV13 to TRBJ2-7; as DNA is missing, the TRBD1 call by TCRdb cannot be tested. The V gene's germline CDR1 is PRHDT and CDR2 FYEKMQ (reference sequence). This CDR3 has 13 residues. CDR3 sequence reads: CASSLTGADEQYF.

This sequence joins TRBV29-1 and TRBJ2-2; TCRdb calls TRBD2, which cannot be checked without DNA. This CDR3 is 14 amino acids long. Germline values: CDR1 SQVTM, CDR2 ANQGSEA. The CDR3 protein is CSVVEGPNTGELFF.

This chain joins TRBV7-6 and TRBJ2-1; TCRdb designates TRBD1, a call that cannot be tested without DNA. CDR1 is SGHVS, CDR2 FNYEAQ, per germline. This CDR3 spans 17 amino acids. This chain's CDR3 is CASNLAATGRGANEQFF.